A single count supports the clone carrying this T cell receptor (beta chain). The antigen remains unidentified. This entry is derived from a study of yellow fever vaccine responses in identical twins. Study results and limitations: Convergence reportedly seemed to mark part of the twins' vaccine T cell response, with personalization marking the rest.

TCRdb re-called the RT-PCR reads through MiXCR, storing one row per CDR3 protein. Counted here are about 2,600 distinct CDR3 sequences, around 82% occurring once; the ten biggest clones make up approximately 5%. The CDR3 has 14 residues. Germline V gives CDR1 SGHAT, CDR2 FQDESV (reference sequence). V lost 6 bases and J 0 bases, leaving 12 bases between the germline ends. The sequenced sample was T cells from blood (PBMCs), unsorted or a sorted subset (not recorded which), obtained before or after yellow fever vaccination (not recorded which). This clonotype originated in a woman between 18 and 29 years old who received the yellow fever vaccine. The chain has TRBV11-1 and TRBJ2-7; TRBD2 might be the D (6 bases). CDR3 loop: CASSQAGSSYEQYF. The CDR3 nucleotides read TGTGCCAGCAGTCAAGCCGGGAGCTCCTACGAGCAGTACTTC.